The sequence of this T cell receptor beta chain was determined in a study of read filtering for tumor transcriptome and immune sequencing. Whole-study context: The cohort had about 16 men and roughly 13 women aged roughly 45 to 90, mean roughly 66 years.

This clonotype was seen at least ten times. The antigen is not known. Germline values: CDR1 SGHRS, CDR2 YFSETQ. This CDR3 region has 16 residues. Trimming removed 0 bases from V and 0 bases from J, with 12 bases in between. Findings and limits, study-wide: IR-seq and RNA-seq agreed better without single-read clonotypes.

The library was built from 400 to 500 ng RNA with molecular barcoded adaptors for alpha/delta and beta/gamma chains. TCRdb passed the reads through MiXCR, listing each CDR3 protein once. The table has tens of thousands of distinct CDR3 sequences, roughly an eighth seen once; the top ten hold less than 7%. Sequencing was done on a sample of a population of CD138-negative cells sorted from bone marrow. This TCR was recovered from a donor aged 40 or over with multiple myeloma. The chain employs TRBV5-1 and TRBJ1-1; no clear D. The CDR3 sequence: CASSLGLYRMNTEAFF. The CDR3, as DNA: TGCGCCAGCAGCTTGGGCTTGTACCGGATGAACACTGAAGCTTTCTTT.